This T cell receptor (beta chain) was observed in a study of spatial heterogeneity in lung cancer. Using its own MiXCR run on the 5' RACE reads, TCRdb lists one record per CDR3 protein. The sample lists approximately 44,000 distinct CDR3 sequences, roughly an eighth occurring once. Stated time point: sample taken at primary tumor resection. No cell sorting; template was whole RNA from tumor, lung tissue or PBMC. The CDR3 runs 14 residues. Per germline, CDR1 SGHRS and CDR2 YFSETQ. Trimming removed 0 bases from V and 3 bases from J, with 8 bases in between. A few counts support this clonotype. The chain couples TRBV5-1 to TRBJ2-3; D is unresolved. The source is a male donor with early-stage non-small cell lung cancer. Here the sequenced sample was PBMCs, taken at surgery. The CDR3 region is CASSLDVRTDTQYF. The CDR3 nucleotides read TGCGCCAGCAGCTTGGACGTGAGAACAGATACGCAGTATTTT.